The 18 T cell receptor beta chains below all came from one sample that was sequenced in a study of blood T cell repertoires in COVID-19. The table came from immunoSEQ multiplex PCR; TCRdb's copy has only in-frame clones and leaves some out. The sample contains approximately 72,000 clones, roughly 86% of which appear only once. The sequencing sample was made of peripheral blood. All receptors come from a woman between 55 and 75 years old with acute or convalescent COVID-19.

This clone came up once. The V and J genes are TRBV5-5 and TRBJ1-2; 11 bases match TRBD1. Losses at the gene ends were 4 bases for V and 5 bases for J; bases not matched to a gene: 7. The CDR3 is made up of 15 amino acids. Germline CDR1 and CDR2: SGHKS and YYEKEE (reference sequence). The CDR3 coding sequence is TGTGCCAGCAGCCCGGGACAGGGGGGTAGTTATGGCTACACCTTC. Translating it yields CASSPGQGGSYGYTF.

The chain combines TRBV2 with TRBJ2-1; perhaps TRBD1 as D (6 bases). The CDR3 is made up of 13 amino acids. V was shortened by 6 bases and J by 9 bases, with 15 bases between the two germline ends. Germline V gene lookup returns CDR1 SNHLY and CDR2 FYNNEI. The CDR3 sequence: CASSGDTEGEQFF. The CDR3 region has the DNA TGTGCCAGCAGCGGGGACACCGAGGGTGAGCAGTTCTTC. The full variable domain, its missing parts supplied by reference TRBV2 and TRBJ2-1, is EPEVTQTPSHQVTQMGQEVILRCVPISNHLYFYWYRQILGQKVEFLVSFYNNEISEKSEIFDDQFSVERPDGSNFTLKIRSTKLEDSAMYFCASSGDTEGEQFFGPGTRLTVL.

The V and J genes are TRBV9 and TRBJ1-2; weak D call: TRBD1 (5 bases). This CDR3 spans 16 amino acids. V was shortened by 0 bases and J by 0 bases, with 12 bases between the two germline ends. Germline CDR1 and CDR2: SGDLS and YYNGEE. CDR3 nucleotides: TGTGCCAGCAGCGTAGCTACGGGGGACCCTAACTATGGCTACACCTTC. The encoded protein is CASSVATGDPNYGYTF.

The CDR3 here is CASRDRGPYGYTF. CDR3 DNA sequence: TGTGCCAGCCGGGACAGGGGGCCCTATGGCTACACCTTC. V gene TRBV19 combines with J gene TRBJ1-2; 12 nucleotides match TRBD1. The V gene end was trimmed by 9 bases and the J gene end by 4 bases; junction bases not matched to a gene: 3. CDR1 and CDR2 (germline): LNHDA, SQIVND (reference sequence). The CDR3 consists of 13 residues. Complete variable domain (other parts from reference TRBV19 and TRBJ1-2): DGGITQSPKYLFRKEGQNVTLSCEQNLNHDAMYWYRQDPGQGLRLIYYSQIVNDFQKGDIAEGYSVSREKKESFPLTVTSAQKNPTAFYLCASRDRGPYGYTFGSGTRLTVV.

In its sample, this clone was seen a few times. V gene TRBV6-1 combines with J gene TRBJ1-4; 9 bases line up with TRBD1. Germline values: CDR1 MNHNS, CDR2 SASEGT. The CDR3 sequence is 13 residues long. The V gene end was trimmed by 3 bases and the J gene end by 15 bases; junction bases not matched to a gene: 8. The CDR3, as DNA: TGTGCCAGCAGTGACCGGGACAGGGCCTGGGTGTTTTTT. Residues: CASSDRDRAWVFF.

V gene TRBV5-1 combines with J gene TRBJ2-7; the D is unclear. CDR1 and CDR2 from the germline V gene are SGHRS and YFSETQ. Trimming removed 4 bases from V and 1 base from J, with 9 bases in between. There are 13 residues in the CDR3. The CDR3 here is CASSPGQSYEQYF. In DNA, the CDR3 is TGCGCCAGCAGCCCTGGGCAGTCCTACGAGCAGTACTTC.

V is TRBV5-1 and J is TRBJ1-1, with 7 nucleotides matching TRBD1. Losses at the gene ends were 6 bases for V and 0 bases for J; bases not matched to a gene: 5. The CDR3 sequence is 14 residues long. The germline gives CDR1 SGHRS, CDR2 YFSETQ. The DNA for the CDR3 is TGCGCCAGCACCCCGACAGGGATGAACACTGAAGCTTTCTTT. Translation: CASTPTGMNTEAFF.

The chain is built from TRBV4-2 and TRBJ1-1, with 7 bases lining up with TRBD1. Germline values: CDR1 LGHNA, CDR2 YNFKEQ. J was trimmed by 4 bases and V by 3 bases; bases with no gene match: 8. The CDR3 spans 15 residues. The CDR3 DNA reads TGTGCCAGCAGCCACACAGGGGACCGCGGCACTGAAGCTTTCTTT. The encoded protein is CASSHTGDRGTEAFF.

The chain links TRBV10-1 to TRBJ2-2; D is ambiguous. V was shortened by 3 bases and J by 6 bases, with 8 bases between the two germline ends. Germline CDR1 WNHNN, CDR2 SYGVQD (reference sequence). The CDR3 extends over 13 amino acids. The CDR3 DNA sequence: TGCGCCAGCAGTGAAGACTCACCCGGGGAGCTGTTTTTT. Translating it yields CASSEDSPGELFF.

This clone was detected a few times. The V gene is TRBV5-6, the J gene TRBJ1-5; D not resolved. The CDR3 loop spans 14 amino acids. Germline CDR1 SGHDT, CDR2 YYEEEE. V lost 0 bases and J lost 1, with 5 bases in between. The CDR3 region has the DNA TGTGCCAGCAGCTTGGGAGTGAGCAATCAGCCCCAGCATTTT. This gives the protein CASSLGVSNQPQHF. The whole variable domain, filled in from reference TRBV5-6 and TRBJ1-5, reads DAGVTQSPTHLIKTRGQQVTLRCSPKSGHDTVSWYQQALGQGPQFIFQYYEEEERQRGNFPDRFSGHQFPNYSSELNVNALLLGDSALYLCASSLGVSNQPQHFGDGTRLSIL.

The CDR3 sequence: CASSQDARGGGTGELFF. DNA for the CDR3: TGTGCCAGCAGCCAAGATGCGAGGGGGGGAGGCACCGGGGAGCTGTTTTTT. This chain connects TRBV4-2 to TRBJ2-2, with D possibly matching TRBD2 (7 bases). The CDR3 is 17 amino acids. Germline assignment: CDR1 LGHNA and CDR2 YNFKEQ. The ends were cut back, 0 bases at V and 4 bases at J, with 15 bases in the middle.

About this clone itself: A junction end diverges from the germline sequence, so it may reflect a read error. The rearrangement uses TRBV6-5 and TRBJ2-7; 11 bases match TRBD2. This CDR3 has 15 residues. Germline CDR1 reads MNHEY; CDR2 reads SVGAGI. CDR3 sequence reads: CASRDPSGGTYGQYF. The CDR3 bases are TGTGCCAGCAGGGATCCTAGCGGGGGGACCTACGGGCAGTACTTC.

The V gene is TRBV20-1, the J gene TRBJ2-5; 7 positions agree with TRBD1. CDR3 length: 11 residues. Germline V CDR1 and CDR2: DFQATT, SNEGSKA (reference sequence). The CDR3: CSGQAAETQYF. The DNA for the CDR3 is TGCAGCGGACAGGCCGCCGAGACCCAGTACTTC.

The chain uses TRBV18 and TRBJ1-4, with 8 nucleotides matching TRBD1. Unmatched junction bases numbered 5, after V lost 5 bases and J lost 0 bases. The CDR3 is 16 residues long. Looked up from germline, CDR1 is KGHSH and CDR2 is LQKENI. This chain's CDR3 is CASSSKTGATNEKLFF. DNA of the CDR3: TGTGCCAGCTCATCCAAGACAGGGGCAACTAATGAAAAACTGTTTTTT. The full variable domain, in which reference TRBV18 and TRBJ1-4 provide the parts outside the CDR3, is NAGVMQNPRHLVRRRGQEARLRCSPMKGHSHVYWYRQLPEEGLKFMVYLQKENIIDESGMPKERFSAEFPKEGPSILRIQQVVRGDSAAYFCASSSKTGATNEKLFFGSGTQLSVL.

V gene TRBV6-6 combines with J gene TRBJ2-1, with 9 bases identical to TRBD1. The CDR3 consists of 15 residues. CDR1 is MNHNY, CDR2 SVGAGI, per germline (reference sequence). The V gene end was trimmed by 5 bases and the J gene end by 8 bases; junction bases not matched to a gene: 10. The CDR3 coding sequence is TGTGCCAGCAGTGGTCTGGGACAGGGTTTTGATGAGCAGTTCTTC. This translates into CASSGLGQGFDEQFF.

This clone was recorded at least ten times. The V and J genes are TRBV28 and TRBJ2-2; the match to TRBD1 covers 10 bases. This CDR3 has 14 amino acids. Germline V CDR1 and CDR2: MDHEN, SYDVKM. V was pared by 7 bases and J by 7 bases, with 6 bases of the junction left unmatched. This CDR3 is CASTRQGAVGELFF. The CDR3, as DNA: TGTGCCAGCACCAGACAGGGGGCGGTCGGGGAGCTGTTTTTT.

The rearrangement links TRBV5-1 to TRBJ2-5; maybe TRBD1 (5 bases). V was pared by 4 bases and J by 1 base, with 11 bases between. The CDR3 length is 14 residues. CDR1 SGHRS and CDR2 YFSETQ come from the germline V gene. In DNA, the CDR3 is TGCGCCAGCAGCCTGGGGCAGCGCCAAGAGACCCAGTACTTC. Amino acids: CASSLGQRQETQYF.

This clone was counted a few times. The rearrangement joins TRBV7-8 to TRBJ1-2; D is unresolved. Germline lookup yields CDR1 SGHVS and CDR2 FQNEAQ. This CDR3 region has 13 residues. Trimming stripped 5 bases from V and 2 bases from J, with 9 bases between. The CDR3 here is CASSQTINYGYTF. Here the CDR3 DNA reads TGTGCCAGCAGCCAGACAATAAACTATGGCTACACCTTC.